These 25 T cell receptor beta chains share one sample of origin, sequenced in a study of T cell responses to AZD1222 COVID-19 vaccine (dated by TCRdb to the early 2020s). According to the study, the label for this sample's time point signals: baseline before first vaccination. Library preparation employed the immunoSEQ multiplex PCR assay. TCRdb holds this immuneACCESS table with in-frame rearrangements only. Some clones are missing; in checked studies, unresolved V genes explain under half, and the rest has no known cause. In all, the sample holds under 200,000 clones, and about 91% of those were seen once. Approximately 2% of the sample is in the top ten clones. The sample here was peripheral blood, taken on day 0 of AZD1222 vaccination. The receptor set was obtained from an adult in good health.

The rearrangement uses TRBV18 and TRBJ1-5; 7 bases are a match to TRBD1. After removal of 4 bases from V and 4 bases from J, the junction contained 4 bases not matched to a gene. Germline CDR1 is KGHSH and CDR2 is LQKENI. The CDR3 is made up of 14 amino acids. CDR3 amino acids: CASSRTGENQPQHF. CDR3 in DNA: TGTGCCAGCTCACGGACAGGAGAGAATCAGCCCCAGCATTTT. Filled out from reference TRBV18 and TRBJ1-5, the complete variable domain reads NAGVMQNPRHLVRRRGQEARLRCSPMKGHSHVYWYRQLPEEGLKFMVYLQKENIIDESGMPKERFSAEFPKEGPSILRIQQVVRGDSAAYFCASSRTGENQPQHFGDGTRLSIL.

The V call is TRBV7-2, the J call TRBJ1-1; the D is unclear. V gave up 0 bases and J gave up 0 bases, with 8 bases separating them. CDR3 length: 15 amino acids. Germline V gives CDR1 SGHTA, CDR2 FQGNSA. CDR3 sequence (DNA): TGTGCCAGCAGCTTAGCCCCACCCATGAACACTGAAGCTTTCTTT. Encoded protein: CASSLAPPMNTEAFF.

This chain connects TRBV4-1 to TRBJ1-4, with 10 bases that match TRBD1. Trimming removed 2 bases from V and 6 bases from J; junction bases left unmatched: 3. The CDR3 has 15 residues. Germline CDR1 and CDR2: MGHRA and YSYEKL. The CDR3 here is CASSQPGTGDEKLFF. The CDR3 region has the DNA TGCGCCAGCAGCCAACCCGGGACAGGGGATGAAAAACTGTTTTTT.

V is TRBV5-1 and J is TRBJ2-7, with D possibly matching TRBD1 (6 bases). Germline V lookup: CDR1 SGHRS, CDR2 YFSETQ. This CDR3 is 15 amino acids long. The ends were cut back, 3 bases at V and 2 bases at J, with 15 bases in the middle. CDR3 in DNA: TGCGCCAGCAGCTCAAATGGGGGCGTACCCTACGAGCAGTACTTC. The encoded protein is CASSSNGGVPYEQYF.

The chain employs TRBV28 and TRBJ1-2, with D possibly being TRBD1 (5 bases). Between the trimmed V and J ends, which lost 1 base and 6 bases, there was a span of 15 bases. The germline gives CDR1 MDHEN, CDR2 SYDVKM. CDR3 size: 15 residues. The CDR3 here is CASSLFSQVGDGYTF. CDR3 nucleotides: TGTGCCAGCAGTTTATTTTCACAGGTGGGGGATGGCTACACCTTC.

The table lists this clone with a count of one. The rearrangement links TRBV28 to TRBJ1-1; D call uncertain. The V gene lost 6 bases and the J gene lost 4 bases, with 3 bases spanning the gap. Germline CDR1 reads MDHEN; CDR2 reads SYDVKM. This CDR3 comprises 10 residues. The CDR3 sequence is CASRATEAFF. For the CDR3, the DNA is TGTGCCAGCAGAGCCACTGAAGCTTTCTTT. Drawing the rest from reference TRBV28 and TRBJ1-1, the complete variable domain is DVKVTQSSRYLVKRTGEKVFLECVQDMDHENMFWYRQDPGLGLRLIYFSYDVKMKEKGDIPEGYSVSREKKERFSLILESASTNQTSMYLCASRATEAFFGQGTRLTVV.

The chain joins TRBV5-1 to TRBJ1-4; unclear D gene. CDR1 is SGHRS and CDR2 is YFSETQ in the germline V gene. The CDR3 runs to 14 residues. Trimming cost V 5 bases and J 4 bases, with 12 bases left between them. The CDR3 DNA reads TGCGCCAGCAGTTTAAATGGTGGTAATGAAAAACTGTTTTTT. Protein product: CASSLNGGNEKLFF.

This clone turned up a few times. This rearrangement joins TRBV28 to TRBJ2-7; 7 bases match TRBD2. The CDR3 loop spans 12 amino acids. Per germline, CDR1 MDHEN and CDR2 SYDVKM. Germline trimming cut 3 bases from V and 7 bases from J; bases unmatched to any gene: 3. Here the CDR3 reads CASSFGRGEQYF. The DNA of the CDR3 is TGTGCCAGCAGTTTTGGGAGGGGAGAGCAGTACTTC.

V is TRBV9 and J is TRBJ1-2, with D perhaps matching TRBD1 (6 bases). This CDR3 contains 14 residues. Trimming pared 4 bases from V and 4 bases from J, leaving 14 bases between. CDR1 and CDR2 from the germline V gene are SGDLS and YYNGEE. The chain's CDR3 is CASSNRDPSYGYTF. In DNA, the CDR3 is TGTGCCAGCAGCAACAGGGATCCTTCCTATGGCTACACCTTC.

The chain employs TRBV2 and TRBJ2-5; D is perhaps TRBD2 (7 bases). V shed 2 bases and J shed 4 bases, with 14 bases lying between them. Per germline, CDR1 SNHLY and CDR2 FYNNEI. This CDR3 has 15 amino acids. The CDR3 reads CASSEMGGAGETQYF. The CDR3 DNA sequence: TGTGCCAGCAGTGAAATGGGGGGGGCGGGAGAGACCCAGTACTTC. The full variable domain, completed using reference TRBV2 and TRBJ2-5, is EPEVTQTPSHQVTQMGQEVILRCVPISNHLYFYWYRQILGQKVEFLVSFYNNEISEKSEIFDDQFSVERPDGSNFTLKIRSTKLEDSAMYFCASSEMGGAGETQYFGPGTRLLVL.

V usage is TRBV11-3 and J usage is TRBJ1-5; D ambiguous. Germline assignment: CDR1 SGHNT and CDR2 YENEEA. Trimming removed 0 bases at V and 0 bases at J, with 21 bases between. The CDR3 has 20 residues. The DNA for the CDR3 is TGTGCCAGCAGCTTAGAGGCAATCCCCGTAGGAGCCTATAGCAATCAGCCCCAGCATTTT. Amino acids: CASSLEAIPVGAYSNQPQHF.

The chain recombines TRBV5-4 with TRBJ2-1; 7 bases are shared with TRBD2. The CDR3 loop spans 13 amino acids. J gave up 8 bases and V 0 bases, and 2 bases lay outside the gene matches. From germline, CDR1 is SGHNT and CDR2 YYREEE (reference sequence). This CDR3 reads CASSLVLADEQFF. CDR3 in DNA: TGTGCCAGCAGCTTGGTCCTAGCGGATGAGCAGTTCTTC.

This clone was counted a single time. The V gene is TRBV2, the J gene TRBJ1-1, with a tentative D call TRBD1 (5 bases). Germline V gene lookup returns CDR1 SNHLY and CDR2 FYNNEI. The CDR3 loop spans 11 amino acids. Trimming cost V 3 bases and J 7 bases, with 6 bases left between them. The CDR3 spells CASSDRGEAFF. The CDR3 DNA reads as TGTGCCAGCAGTGATAGGGGTGAAGCTTTCTTT.

The chain uses TRBV6-2 or TRBV6-3 and TRBJ1-4; D call uncertain. The length of the CDR3 is 16 residues. Germline V gives CDR1 MNHEY, CDR2 SVGEGT. Trimming took 3 bases from V and 3 from J, leaving 14 bases between them. The CDR3 loop reads CASSYTVGSSNEKLFF. CDR3 DNA: TGTGCCAGCAGTTATACTGTCGGATCTTCTAATGAAAAACTGTTTTTT.

The V and J genes are TRBV9 and TRBJ1-4; the D is unclear. V was shortened by 0 bases and J by 8 bases, with 8 bases between the two germline ends. This CDR3 is 13 amino acids long. Germline CDR1 reads SGDLS; CDR2 reads YYNGEE. CDR3 in amino acids: CASSVGHKEKLFF. The CDR3 DNA reads TGTGCCAGCAGCGTAGGCCACAAGGAAAAACTGTTTTTT.

The chain combines TRBV7-9 with TRBJ2-1; a possible D gene is TRBD2 (6 bases). CDR1 and CDR2 from the germline V gene are SEHNR and FQNEAQ (reference sequence). The CDR3 sequence is 14 residues long. Trimming removed 1 base at V and 7 bases at J, with 11 bases between. CDR3 region: CASSLDRRENEQFF. CDR3 DNA sequence: TGTGCCAGCAGCTTAGACAGGAGGGAGAATGAGCAGTTCTTC.

J is TRBJ1-3 and V is TRBV5-1, with 12 bases identical to TRBD1. The germline CDR1 and CDR2 sequences are SGHRS and YFSETQ. CDR3 length: 19 residues. V gave up 4 bases and J gave up 0 bases; unmatched junction bases: 11. For the CDR3, the DNA is TGCGCCAGCAGCCAAACCGGGACAGGGGGCCCCCGCTCTGGAAACACCATATATTTT. This translates into CASSQTGTGGPRSGNTIYF.

The rearrangement uses TRBV24-1 and TRBJ1-2; D perhaps matches TRBD1 (5 bases). V was trimmed by 4 bases and J by 3 bases, leaving 14 bases between them. The CDR3 loop spans 15 amino acids. CDR1 is KGHDR and CDR2 is SFDVKD in the germline V gene. CDR3 sequence reads: CATSEKGPRYYGYTF. The CDR3 nucleotides are TGTGCCACCAGTGAGAAGGGGCCTCGCTACTATGGCTACACCTTC.

The chain employs TRBV19 and TRBJ2-6, with D possibly called TRBD1 or TRBD2 (5 bases each). The germline V gene encodes CDR1 LNHDA and CDR2 SQIVND (reference sequence). Trimming removed 3 bases from V and 5 bases from J, with 11 bases in between. The CDR3 is 15 residues long. The CDR3: CASSIGGRRANVLTF. CDR3 coding DNA: TGTGCCAGTAGTATTGGGGGTCGAAGGGCCAACGTCCTGACTTTC.

This sequence joins TRBV5-5 and TRBJ2-7, with 7 bases identical to TRBD2. The CDR3 is made up of 13 amino acids. Germline V gene lookup returns CDR1 SGHKS and CDR2 YYEKEE (reference sequence). V gave up 4 bases and J gave up 7 bases; unmatched junction bases: 8. The CDR3 DNA reads as TGTGCCAGCAGCATAAGGGACTACGGGGAGCAGTACTTC. Protein product: CASSIRDYGEQYF.

The rearrangement joins TRBV27 to TRBJ1-4; tentative D call: TRBD1 (5 bases). The CDR3 has 14 residues. Trimming stripped 6 bases from V and 3 bases from J, with 11 bases between. Germline values: CDR1 MNHEY, CDR2 SMNVEV (reference sequence). In nucleotides, the CDR3 is TGTGCCAGCAGAGAGCGGGACTCTAATGAAAAACTGTTTTTT. It specifies CASRERDSNEKLFF.

V is TRBV9 and J is TRBJ2-5; the D is unclear. Germline CDR1 is SGDLS and CDR2 is YYNGEE. Trimming pared 7 bases from V and 7 bases from J, leaving 17 bases between. The CDR3 spans 13 residues. The CDR3 sequence is CASGTSRTGTQYF. The CDR3, as DNA: TGTGCCAGCGGTACTTCGAGGACGGGGACCCAGTACTTC.

The chain recombines TRBV5-8 with TRBJ1-1, with D unclear. The CDR3 is made up of 13 amino acids. Looked up from germline, CDR1 is SGHTS and CDR2 is YDEGEE. The V end was cut by 4 bases, the J end by 5 bases, with 12 bases between. The CDR3 DNA is TGTGCCAGCAGCCGGAGGTGGGGAACTGAAGCTTTCTTT. This sequence encodes CASSRRWGTEAFF.

This chain connects TRBV14 to TRBJ2-5; no definite D call. This CDR3 region has 12 residues. Germline lookup yields CDR1 SGHDN and CDR2 FVKESK. The V end was cut by 2 bases, the J end by 2 bases, with 3 bases between. CDR3: CASSQHQETQYF. CDR3 sequence (DNA): TGTGCCAGCAGCCAACATCAAGAGACCCAGTACTTC.

This clone showed up just a few times. The rearrangement joins TRBV7-2 to TRBJ2-5, with D possibly being TRBD1 (5 bases). V was pared by 2 bases and J by 5 bases, with 12 bases between. The CDR3 consists of 14 residues. Germline V gene lookup returns CDR1 SGHTA and CDR2 FQGNSA. CDR3 sequence: CASSLSQGSETQYF. CDR3 in DNA: TGTGCCAGCAGCTTATCCCAGGGTAGTGAGACCCAGTACTTC.